These 30 T cell receptor beta chains share one sample of origin, sequenced in a study of blood T cell repertoires in COVID-19. Assay used: immunoSEQ multiplex PCR; TCRdb lists only in-frame clones, some missing. The table lists roughly 570,000 clones, approximately 91% of them singletons. The sample taken for sequencing was peripheral blood. Every receptor here comes from a woman aged 50 to 60 with COVID-19, enrolled during active disease.

The rearrangement joins TRBV5-5 to TRBJ2-7; possible D gene TRBD2, 6 bases. From germline, CDR1 is SGHKS and CDR2 YYEKEE (reference sequence). The CDR3 contains 12 residues. Trimming shortened V by 6 bases and J by 4 bases, and 11 bases separated the two germline ends. The CDR3 DNA sequence: TGTGCCAGCACCTGGGGGGATTACGAGCAGTACTTC. Protein product: CASTWGDYEQYF.

The chain links TRBV18 to TRBJ1-2; possibly TRBD1 for D (5 bases). The CDR3 runs 16 residues. Trimming cost V 6 bases and J 1 base, with 18 bases left between them. Looked up from germline, CDR1 is KGHSH and CDR2 is LQKENI. CDR3 coding DNA: TGTGCCAGCTCGTATATTCCAGGGCCACTTAACTATGGCTACACCTTC. As protein: CASSYIPGPLNYGYTF.

The V gene is TRBV5-1, the J gene TRBJ2-3, with D possibly being TRBD1 (5 bases). CDR1 and CDR2 (germline): SGHRS, YFSETQ. Trimming took 4 bases from V and 2 from J, leaving 14 bases between them. There are 15 residues in the CDR3. CDR3 bases: TGCGCCAGCAGCCCTGGGGCAGGGATCACAGATACGCAGTATTTT. Protein: CASSPGAGITDTQYF. The variable domain in full, with the rest retrieved from reference TRBV5-1 and TRBJ2-3, is KAGVTQTPRYLIKTRGQQVTLSCSPISGHRSVSWYQQTPGQGLQFLFEYFSETQRNKGNFPGRFSGRQFSNSRSEMNVSTLELGDSALYLCASSPGAGITDTQYFGPGTRLTVL.

J is TRBJ2-3 and V is TRBV30, with D possibly being TRBD2 (6 bases). In germline, CDR1 is GTSNPN, CDR2 SVGIG (reference sequence). The CDR3 runs to 13 residues. Trimming took off 2 bases at V and 5 bases at J, with 11 bases between the two ends. The CDR3 coding sequence is TGTGCCTGGAGTATGGGAGGAGGAGATACGCAGTATTTT. Encoded protein: CAWSMGGGDTQYF.

CDR3 protein: CASSIRGFYEQYF. The CDR3 nucleotides are TGTGCCAGTAGTATACGGGGGTTCTACGAGCAGTACTTC. V gene TRBV19 combines with J gene TRBJ2-7; tentatively, D is TRBD2 (6 bases). With 2 bases removed from V and 3 bases from J, the gap between germline ends came to 8 bases. The CDR3 is 13 amino acids. Germline assignment: CDR1 LNHDA and CDR2 SQIVND (reference sequence).

This clone showed up just a few times. The genes are TRBV19 and TRBJ1-6; 7 bases are a match to TRBD1. V was clipped by 5 bases and J by 4 bases; unmatched bases: 8. This CDR3 contains 16 residues. Germline lookup yields CDR1 LNHDA and CDR2 SQIVND (reference sequence). CDR3 bases: TGTGCCAGTAGTGGCCGGGACAGAGGATATAATTCACCCCTCCACTTT. It encodes CASSGRDRGYNSPLHF.

This sequence joins TRBV6-5 and TRBJ1-4, with 9 bases aligning to TRBD1. The CDR3 is 16 amino acids. The germline CDR1 and CDR2 sequences are MNHEY and SVGAGI. The V and J ends lost 2 bases and 6 bases, in that order; junction bases with no gene match: 7. DNA for the CDR3: TGTGCCAGCAGTTACGAACCCGGGACAGGGTATGAAAAACTGTTTTTT. Protein: CASSYEPGTGYEKLFF.

V and J are TRBV9 and TRBJ1-2; D is perhaps TRBD1 (5 bases). Between the trimmed V and J ends, which lost 0 bases and 4 bases, there was a span of 10 bases. The germline V gene has CDR1 SGDLS and CDR2 YYNGEE. The CDR3 totals 14 residues. This CDR3 is CASSVAGYRYGYTF. In nucleotides, the CDR3 is TGTGCCAGCAGCGTAGCAGGGTACCGCTATGGCTACACCTTC.

The rearrangement links TRBV21-1 to TRBJ2-7; the DNA was not compared with TRBD1, the D call given in the table. TRBV21-1 corresponds to a pseudogene. The CDR3 totals 15 residues. DNA of the CDR3: TGTGCCAGCAGCAATGTCATCCAGGGGGCCTACGAGCAGTACTTC. Translated: CASSNVIQGAYEQYF.

This clone was picked up one time. V and J are TRBV6-5 and TRBJ1-2; perhaps TRBD1 as D (6 bases). Germline CDR1 MNHEY, CDR2 SVGAGI. V shed 5 bases and J shed 3 bases, with 10 bases lying between them. The CDR3 is made up of 13 amino acids. The CDR3 nucleotides read TGTGCCAGCAGTCGGACAGCCGACTATGGCTACACCTTC. It yields the protein CASSRTADYGYTF.

V and J are TRBV2 and TRBJ1-2, with D perhaps TRBD1 (6 bases). The germline V gene has CDR1 SNHLY and CDR2 FYNNEI. The ends were cut back, 3 bases at V and 2 bases at J, with 16 bases in the middle. The CDR3 is 16 amino acids. The CDR3 loop reads CASSDYGQLKNYGYTF. CDR3 nucleotide sequence: TGTGCCAGCAGTGATTATGGACAGCTCAAAAACTATGGCTACACCTTC.

The J gene is TRBJ1-2, the V gene TRBV9, with unresolved D. Trimming shortened V by 3 bases and J by 4 bases, and 13 bases separated the two germline ends. The CDR3 totals 14 residues. Per germline, CDR1 SGDLS and CDR2 YYNGEE. This CDR3 is CASSAGSDVYGYTF. DNA of the CDR3: TGTGCCAGCAGCGCGGGGTCGGACGTCTATGGCTACACCTTC.

The J gene is TRBJ2-3, the V gene TRBV11-3, with a weak D call TRBD1 (6 bases). The V gene's germline CDR1 is SGHNT and CDR2 YENEEA. V dropped 4 bases and J dropped 4 bases, with 12 bases sitting between them. This CDR3 region has 14 residues. The CDR3 loop is CASSSPTGPDTQYF. CDR3 in DNA: TGTGCCAGCAGCTCTCCGACAGGACCAGATACGCAGTATTTT.

In the case of this clone: One junction end disagrees with the germline gene, perhaps due to a read error. The genes are TRBV6-6 and TRBJ2-1, with 7 positions matching TRBD2. CDR1 and CDR2 (germline): MNHNY, SVGAGI (reference sequence). This CDR3 comprises 12 residues. This CDR3 reads CASKRDYDEQFF. CDR3 in DNA: TGTGCCAGCAAGAGGGACTACGATGAGCAGTTCTTC.

This chain links TRBV30 with TRBJ1-5; D gene uncertain. V lost 0 bases to trimming and J lost 1 base, with 10 bases between them. The CDR3 is 15 residues long. CDR1 is GTSNPN, CDR2 SVGIG, per germline (reference sequence). CDR3 sequence (DNA): TGTGCCTGGAGTGTACAGTCTTACAGCAATCAGCCCCAGCATTTT. Amino acids: CAWSVQSYSNQPQHF. Based on the CDR3 plus reference TRBV30 and TRBJ1-5, the full variable domain is SQTIHQWPATLVQPVGSPLSLECTVEGTSNPNLYWYRQAAGRGLQLLFYSVGIGQISSEVPQNLSASRPQDRQFILSSKKLLLSDSGFYLCAWSVQSYSNQPQHFGDGTRLSIL.

Only one count was recorded for this clone. The chain is built from TRBV19 and TRBJ1-2, with unresolved D. Germline V gives CDR1 LNHDA, CDR2 SQIVND (reference sequence). This CDR3 has 13 amino acids. Trimming pared 2 bases from V and 5 bases from J, leaving 9 bases between. CDR3 in DNA: TGTGCCAGTAGTATACAGCCGGGGTATGGCTACACCTTC. Residues: CASSIQPGYGYTF. Variable domain in full (rest from reference TRBV19 and TRBJ1-2): DGGITQSPKYLFRKEGQNVTLSCEQNLNHDAMYWYRQDPGQGLRLIYYSQIVNDFQKGDIAEGYSVSREKKESFPLTVTSAQKNPTAFYLCASSIQPGYGYTFGSGTRLTVV.

This clone occurred once. The rearrangement joins TRBV5-4 to TRBJ2-7, with D perhaps matching TRBD1 (6 bases). This CDR3 has 14 amino acids. V was cut by 1 base and J by 1 base, with 9 bases left in between. The V gene's germline CDR1 is SGHNT and CDR2 YYREEE (reference sequence). CDR3 sequence: CASSLFDRSYEQYF. The CDR3 region has the DNA TGTGCCAGCAGCTTGTTTGACAGGTCCTACGAGCAGTACTTC.

J is TRBJ1-4 and V is TRBV5-6; 9 bases fit TRBD1. Germline V gives CDR1 SGHDT, CDR2 YYEEEE. The CDR3 contains 16 residues. V trimming: 1 base; J trimming: 8 bases; junction bases outside the gene matches: 9. The CDR3 coding sequence is TGTGCCAGCAGCTTGCTGGGGACAGGGAGAAGAGAAAAACTGTTTTTT. It specifies CASSLLGTGRREKLFF.

This clone was seen a single time. In DNA, the CDR3 is TGCGCCAGCAGCCCGGGGGGAGGGACCTACGAGCAGTACTTC. This encodes CASSPGGGTYEQYF. The chain is built from TRBV4-1 and TRBJ2-7; the match to TRBD2 covers 7 bases. Trimming took 4 bases from V and 2 from J; bases not matched to a gene: 5. CDR3 length equals 14 residues. Germline V gene lookup returns CDR1 MGHRA and CDR2 YSYEKL.

This chain links TRBV7-6 with TRBJ2-1; a possible D gene is TRBD1 (7 bases). The germline CDR1 and CDR2 sequences are SGHVS and FNYEAQ. The germline V and J ends were trimmed by 1 base and 6 bases, with 16 bases remaining between them. This CDR3 has 16 residues. CDR3 sequence: CASSLEGRGARNEQFF. The CDR3 nucleotides read TGTGCCAGCAGCTTAGAAGGCAGGGGGGCCCGCAATGAGCAGTTCTTC. Based on the CDR3 plus reference TRBV7-6 and TRBJ2-1, the full variable domain is GAGVSQSPRYKVTKRGQDVALRCDPISGHVSLYWYRQALGQGPEFLTYFNYEAQQDKSGLPNDRFSAERPEGSISTLTIQRTEQRDSAMYRCASSLEGRGARNEQFFGPGTRLTVL.

This clone occurred once. The chain recombines TRBV30 with TRBJ1-2, with 8 bases matching TRBD1. Germline V gene sequence: CDR1 GTSNPN, CDR2 SVGIG (reference sequence). Losses at the gene ends were 0 bases for V and 4 bases for J; bases not matched to a gene: 4. The CDR3 covers 14 residues. Here the CDR3 reads CAWSVQGVGYGYTF. The CDR3 nucleotides are TGTGCCTGGAGTGTACAGGGGGTGGGCTATGGCTACACCTTC.

The rearrangement joins TRBV29-1 to TRBJ2-2; D is perhaps TRBD1 (7 bases). Per germline, CDR1 SQVTM and CDR2 ANQGSEA. V lost 7 bases to trimming and J lost 0 bases, with 9 bases between them. The CDR3 totals 13 residues. CDR3 coding DNA: TGCAGCGGCGGGACAGCGAACACCGGGGAGCTGTTTTTT. Its protein product is CSGGTANTGELFF.

This clone appeared once. This chain links TRBV19 with TRBJ1-2; no reliable D call. The germline V gene has CDR1 LNHDA and CDR2 SQIVND (reference sequence). The germline V and J ends were trimmed by 7 bases and 3 bases, with 12 bases remaining between them. The CDR3 is 13 residues long. The CDR3 region is CASTLDSDYGYTF. The DNA of the CDR3 is TGTGCCAGTACTCTAGACTCCGACTATGGCTACACCTTC.

The rearrangement links TRBV11-2 to TRBJ2-7, with a weak D call TRBD2 (6 bases). The V gene's germline CDR1 is SGHAT and CDR2 FQNNGV. V lost 1 base and J 3 bases, leaving 10 bases between the germline ends. CDR3 length: 14 amino acids. The CDR3, as DNA: TGTGCCAGCAGCTTAGGGGGGGAAGGCTACGAGCAGTACTTC. Translation: CASSLGGEGYEQYF.

As for this clone: The same CDR3 is also encoded by other DNA sequences in this sample. The chain is built from TRBV12-3 or TRBV12-4 and TRBJ1-5; TRBD1 is a possible D gene (5 bases). The CDR3 sequence is 13 residues long. V dropped 3 bases and J dropped 6 bases, with 9 bases sitting between them. The CDR3 region has the DNA TGTGCCAGCAGTTTGGGGGGGGGTCAGCCCCAGCATTTT. This sequence encodes CASSLGGGQPQHF.

In this sample, this clone turned up once. The chain recombines TRBV2 with TRBJ1-2; D unclear. The CDR3 spans 13 residues. V lost 2 bases and J 7 bases, leaving 11 bases between the germline ends. The germline CDR1 and CDR2 sequences are SNHLY and FYNNEI. CDR3 region: CASSEWRPGGYTF. DNA for the CDR3: TGTGCCAGCAGTGAATGGCGGCCGGGTGGCTACACCTTC.

The chain has TRBV9 and TRBJ1-4; D might be TRBD1 (6 bases). Trimming pared 3 bases from V and 7 bases from J, leaving 13 bases between. The CDR3 length is 14 residues. Germline V gives CDR1 SGDLS, CDR2 YYNGEE. CDR3: CASSGGQNTEKLFF. Written as DNA, the CDR3 is TGTGCCAGCAGCGGTGGACAGAACACTGAAAAACTGTTTTTT.

V and J are TRBV9 and TRBJ2-5; 10 bases match TRBD2. Germline values: CDR1 SGDLS, CDR2 YYNGEE. This CDR3 has 18 amino acids. Unmatched junction bases numbered 14, after V lost 3 bases and J lost 3 bases. CDR3 in DNA: TGTGCCAGCAGCGCTGCCTTAGCGGGGGGAAACCTCAAAGAGACCCAGTACTTC. Translation gives CASSAALAGGNLKETQYF. Complete variable domain (other parts from reference TRBV9 and TRBJ2-5): DSGVTQTPKHLITATGQRVTLRCSPRSGDLSVYWYQQSLDQGLQFLIQYYNGEERAKGNILERFSAQQFPDLHSELNLSSLELGDSALYFCASSAALAGGNLKETQYFGPGTRLLVL.

The chain combines TRBV19 with TRBJ2-3; D is possibly TRBD1 (6 bases). V gave up 0 bases and J gave up 6 bases, with 10 bases separating them. The CDR3 runs 14 residues. Germline CDR1 is LNHDA and CDR2 is SQIVND (reference sequence). CDR3 coding DNA: TGTGCCAGTAGTATAGATCTGGGGGCCGATACGCAGTATTTT. It yields the protein CASSIDLGADTQYF.

The chain employs TRBV11-2 and TRBJ1-2, with TRBD1 identical over 10 bases. The CDR3 consists of 15 residues. Looked up from germline, CDR1 is SGHAT and CDR2 is FQNNGV. Unmatched junction bases numbered 5, after V lost 5 bases and J lost 2 bases. CDR3 protein: CASSPWTGGNYGYTF. The CDR3 coding sequence is TGTGCCAGCAGCCCCTGGACAGGGGGGAACTATGGCTACACCTTC.